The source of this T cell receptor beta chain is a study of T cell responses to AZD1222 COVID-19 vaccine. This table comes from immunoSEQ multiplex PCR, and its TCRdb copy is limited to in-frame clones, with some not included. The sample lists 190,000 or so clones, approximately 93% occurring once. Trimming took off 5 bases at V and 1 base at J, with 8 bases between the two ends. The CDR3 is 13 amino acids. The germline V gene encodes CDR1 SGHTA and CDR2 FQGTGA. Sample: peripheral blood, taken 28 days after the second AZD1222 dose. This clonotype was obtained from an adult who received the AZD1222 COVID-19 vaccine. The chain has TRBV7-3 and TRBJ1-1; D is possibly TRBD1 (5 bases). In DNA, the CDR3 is TGTGCCAGCAGCCCGACAGCGAACACTGAAGCTTTCTTT. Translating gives CASSPTANTEAFF.